This T cell receptor beta chain was profiled in a study of CD8+ T cells in alopecia areata. General study findings and limits: Resident alphabeta T cells of normal skin are also sequenced in scalp samples.

Remarks on this clone: Its specificity is unknown.

After isolation, RNA underwent reverse transcription to generate cDNA as the sequencing template. Repertoires were generated with immunoSEQ multiplex PCR, while TCRdb's copy carries only in-frame clones and drops some. Of 150,000 to 200,000 clones listed, less than 70% are singletons. The treatment here: oral pan-JAK inhibitor, 5-10 mg twice daily. Germline values: CDR1 GTSNPN, CDR2 SVGIG (reference sequence). The V end lost 0 bases, the J end lost 2 bases, and 10 bases lay between the germline ends. This CDR3 region has 14 residues. The TCR originated in a human donor with alopecia areata. V and J are TRBV30 and TRBJ1-1, with D unresolved. Sequencing used CD4+ T cells sorted from blood, obtained at week 4, from a patient treated with tofacitinib. The CDR3: CAWSVHLVNTEAFF. The CDR3 DNA sequence: TGTGCCTGGAGTGTACATCTGGTAAACACTGAAGCTTTCTTT.